A single count supports the clone carrying this T cell receptor (beta chain). This entry belongs to a study of blood T cell repertoires in COVID-19. Study-level background: Researchers got acute and convalescent COVID-19 samples from the United States, Italy and Spain. The cDNA or gDNA used as material had been derived from T cells, B-cell-depleted T cells, or PBMCs.

The CDR3 length is 18 residues. This study enrolled people aged about 18 to 100 from roughly 22 US geographic areas. Cohort 3 donors were reported recovered after two negative PCRs, clearance, or symptom resolution. Profiling relied on immunoSEQ multiplex PCR, and the TCRdb table lists in-frame clones only, not all of them. Of around 500,000 clones in the sample, over 75% were seen once. The TCR sequence derives from a woman aged 40 to 50 who had recovered from COVID-19. The chain carries TRBV21-1 and TRBJ1-1; TRBD1 is the table's D call and was not checked against the DNA. TRBV21-1 constitutes a pseudogene. The specimen sequenced was PBMCs or T cells enriched from blood (not recorded which). The CDR3 reads CASSKEGSGGGWDTEAFF. CDR3 coding DNA: TGTGCCAGCAGCAAAGAGGGGTCAGGGGGCGGTTGGGACACTGAAGCTTTCTTT.